This is a list of T cell receptor beta chains from one sample in a study of shared clonotypes between healthy human individuals. Clones were sequenced by immunoSEQ multiplex PCR, and TCRdb holds only the in-frame ones, with some missing. There are about 2 million clones in the sample; 85% to 95% occur only once, and 0.85% to 1.2% lies in the top ten. The sequencing input was naive CD8+ T cells sorted from blood. These receptors came from a man between 18 and 35 years old in good health. CDR3s include the opening cysteine and the closing phenylalanine or tryptophan. Each record gives: J gene, D gene, V gene, clone size, CDR3 protein, CDR3 DNA. The D gene is left open where the match is weak. Clone size appears in some rows only: once, few, many, or a class for an expanded clone.

J: TRBJ1-6; D: .; V: TRBV9; size: .; CDR3: CASSATNSPLHF; DNA: TGTGCCAGCAGCGCGACAAACTCACCCCTCCACTTT
J: TRBJ2-7; D: .; V: TRBV19; size: .; CDR3: CASSSTETYEQYF; DNA: TGTGCCAGTAGTAGTACAGAAACCTACGAGCAGTACTTC
J: TRBJ2-6; D: TRBD1; V: TRBV4-3; size: .; CDR3: CASSQRLVTGGIMAGANVLTF; DNA: TGCGCCAGCAGCCAAAGGTTGGTCACAGGGGGTATAATGGCTGGGGCCAACGTCCTGACTTTC
J: TRBJ1-1; D: .; V: TRBV10-3; size: .; CDR3: CAIGPTGGYTEAFF; DNA: TGTGCCATCGGACCGACGGGGGGCTACACTGAAGCTTTCTTT
J: TRBJ1-2; D: .; V: TRBV10-3; size: .; CDR3: CAISDPMGDDGYTF; DNA: TGTGCCATCAGTGACCCGATGGGGGATGACGGCTACACCTTC
J: TRBJ1-2; D: TRBD1; V: TRBV29-1; size: .; CDR3: CSVPGTGDPNYGYTF; DNA: TGCAGCGTTCCCGGGACAGGGGACCCTAACTATGGCTACACCTTC
J: TRBJ2-1; D: .; V: TRBV27; size: .; CDR3: CASSLRIHNEQFF; DNA: TGTGCCAGCAGTCTTAGGATCCACAATGAGCAGTTCTTC
J: TRBJ1-1; D: .; V: TRBV6-6; size: .; CDR3: CASSQIGLVAFF; DNA: TGTGCCAGCAGTCAAATCGGACTAGTAGCTTTCTTT
J: TRBJ2-1; D: .; V: TRBV27; size: .; CDR3: CASSLGVGSNNEQFF; DNA: TGTGCCAGCAGTTTAGGGGTCGGCAGCAACAATGAGCAGTTCTTC
J: TRBJ1-4; D: .; V: TRBV19; size: .; CDR3: CASSIDLLRGATNEKLFF; DNA: TGTGCCAGTAGTATAGATTTGTTGCGGGGGGCAACTAATGAAAAACTGTTTTTT
J: TRBJ2-1; D: TRBD2; V: TRBV4-1; size: .; CDR3: CASSPRTSVYVDEQFF; DNA: TGCGCCAGCAGCCCACGGACTAGTGTATATGTCGATGAGCAGTTCTTC
J: TRBJ2-7; D: .; V: TRBV4-3; size: .; CDR3: CASSLVTGYEQYF; DNA: TGCGCCAGCAGCCTCGTCACAGGCTACGAGCAGTACTTC
J: TRBJ2-3; D: TRBD2; V: TRBV10-1; size: once; CDR3: CASSESSGGADTQYF; DNA: TGCGCCAGCAGTGAGTCGTCGGGGGGTGCCGATACGCAGTATTTT
J: TRBJ2-3; D: .; V: TRBV10-3; size: .; CDR3: CAISGSGQPTQYF; DNA: TGTGCCATCAGTGGGAGTGGTCAGCCAACGCAGTATTTT
J: TRBJ2-1; D: .; V: TRBV28; size: .; CDR3: CASRNPVEGASVGEQFF; DNA: TGTGCCAGCAGGAACCCTGTTGAAGGGGCGAGTGTTGGTGAGCAGTTCTTC
J: TRBJ2-3; D: TRBD2; V: TRBV13; size: .; CDR3: CASSLGIGTTKLTDTQYF; DNA: TGTGCCAGCAGCTTAGGCATAGGGACTACTAAGCTCACAGATACGCAGTATTTT
J: TRBJ2-3; D: TRBD2; V: TRBV27; size: .; CDR3: CASSSPGLAGGEATDTQYF; DNA: TGTGCCAGCAGTTCCCCGGGACTAGCGGGGGGGGAGGCTACAGATACGCAGTATTTT
J: TRBJ1-1; D: .; V: TRBV5-1; size: .; CDR3: CASSLGQQRNTEAFF; DNA: TGCGCCAGCAGCTTGGGGCAACAGAGGAACACTGAAGCTTTCTTT
J: TRBJ2-2; D: .; V: TRBV7-3; size: .; CDR3: CASSFGRGTNTGELFF; DNA: TGTGCCAGCAGCTTTGGACGGGGGACGAACACCGGGGAGCTGTTTTTT
J: TRBJ2-7; D: .; V: TRBV5-5; size: .; CDR3: CASSFLGAYEQYF; DNA: TGTGCCAGCAGCTTTTTAGGCGCCTACGAGCAGTACTTC
J: TRBJ2-7; D: .; V: TRBV5-4; size: .; CDR3: CASSFGSSYEQYF; DNA: TGTGCCAGCAGCTTTGGATCCTCCTACGAGCAGTACTTC